This T cell receptor (beta chain) was recorded in a study of OX40 agonist ivuxolimab in advanced cancers. With regard to the full study: Ivuxolimab was an agonistic, fully human IgG2 monoclonal antibody directed against OX40 (CD134), a costimulatory receptor. Prior anti-PD-1, anti-PD-L1 or anti-CTLA-4 therapy was permitted, and roughly two fifths of dose-escalation patients had received checkpoint inhibitors. Among the approximately 50 dose-escalation patients, around 20 had hepatocellular carcinoma, 15 or so melanoma, 9 renal cell carcinoma and 9 head and neck cancer. The paper describes the monotherapy dose-escalation part (N of about 52 patients) of the phase I trial of ivuxolimab. The purpose of peripheral TCRbeta sequencing was to test whether ivuxolimab changed TCR sequence diversity and led to clonal T-cell expansion. In the dose-escalation cohort, 70% to 85% of patients were male, and the mean age was approximately 60 years with a range of roughly 23 to 79. Intravenous ivuxolimab was administered to patients every 2 weeks at six dose levels: 0.01, 0.1, 0.3, 1.5, 3 and 10 mg/kg. Partial responses occurred in three dose-escalation patients, of whom one had hepatocellular carcinoma and two had cutaneous melanoma.

Patients with a history of autoimmune disease or receiving systemic immunosuppression were excluded from the trial. Peripheral blood for TCR sequencing was collected from all dose cohorts at baseline, on cycle 4 day 1, and on cycle 7 day 1. Samples came from an open-label, multicenter, first-in-human phase I dose-escalation trial of ivuxolimab. Adults with locally advanced or metastatic head and neck squamous cell, hepatocellular, melanoma or renal cell carcinoma were enrolled in the trial. CD4+ and CD8+ T cells were sorted separately from peripheral blood before TCR sequencing. Findings and caveats that apply to the study as a whole: Low levels of normalized T-cell clonal expansion were also seen in some nonresponding patients. Partial responders in the 0.1-3.0 mg/kg groups had among the lowest normalized peripheral clonal expansion, especially among CD8+ T cells. The antigen specificity of the clonally expanded peripheral T cells was not determined. After ivuxolimab, more expanded clones were found on average in CD8+ T cells than in CD4+ T cells. At doses of 0.1 to 3.0 mg/kg, clonal expansion of both CD4+ and CD8+ blood T cells was observed from baseline to week 6.

For sequencing of the TCRbeta CDR3 region, genomic DNA was extracted from the sorted cells. The immunoSEQ Assay was used for sequencing of TCRbeta CDR3 regions. The table comes from immuneACCESS by way of TCRdb, which keeps in-frame sequences with V and J called. Part of the clones is missing from these tables; in studies checked, under half for an unresolved V gene and the rest for unknown reasons. This sample is represented by around 50,000 clones; almost 80% of them were singletons. In total, the top ten clones hold 7.9% of the sample. The CDR3 runs 17 amino acids, cysteine and phenylalanine included. The only DNA kept is the CDR3, 51 bases in frame from the first base. Between the V and J ends, shortened by 1 base and 4 bases respectively, the junction contains 16 bases. CDR1 and CDR2, looked up from the germline V gene (reference sequence), are SEHNR and FQNEAQ. Remarks on this clone: The antigen it recognizes is unknown. One base away there is no much larger clone; base qualities are not given.

The rearrangement combines TRBV7-9 with TRBJ1-4; 6 matching bases give a weak D call of TRBD1. The specimen comprised CD4+ or CD8+ T cells sorted from blood, sampled in a trial of the OX40 agonist ivuxolimab. The sequence was obtained from an adult with an advanced solid tumor such as melanoma, head and neck, liver or kidney cancer. The DNA reads as follows: TGTGCCAGCAGCTTAGTTGGGTCGGGGGCCAGTAATGAAAAACTGTTTTTT. This sequence encodes CASSLVGSGASNEKLFF.